A selection of T cell receptor beta chains follows, all from one sample in a study of T cells in Graves' hyperthyroidism and ophthalmopathy. TCRdb passed the multiplex PCR reads through MiXCR, listing each CDR3 protein once. In the table there are about 480,000 distinct CDR3 sequences, around 22% of which are singletons. The sequenced sample was blood. The receptors derive from a woman younger than 45 with Graves' ophthalmopathy. The CDR3 runs from the conserved cysteine through the conserved F or W. D genes are given only for firm matches. Expanded clones are given a class, and other clones once, few, many or no size at all.

>-|TRBV15|-|TRBJ1-1
TGTGCCACCAGCAGTCGGGCAGAGGGGAACACTGAAGCTTTCTTT
CATSSRAEGNTEAFF
>many|TRBV9|-|TRBJ1-3
TGTGCCAGCAGCCCCCGCCAGCTTGGAAACACCATATATTTT
CASSPRQLGNTIYF
>many|TRBV27|-|TRBJ1-5
TGTGCCAGCAGTTTAAGTCCCGGGGCGGGTCAGCCCCAGCATTTT
CASSLSPGAGQPQHF
>many|TRBV6-2/TRBV6-3|TRBD1|TRBJ2-7
TGTGCCAGCTGGGACAGGGCCTACGAGCAGTACTTC
CASWDRAYEQYF
>many|TRBV28|-|TRBJ2-7
TGTGCCAGCAGTTTCCTAAGGGATAACCTCTACGAGCAGTACTTC
CASSFLRDNLYEQYF
>many|TRBV29-1|-|TRBJ2-5
TGCAGCGTTGGCCCGACAGTCCAAGAGACCCAGTACTTC
CSVGPTVQETQYF
>many|TRBV6-2/TRBV6-3|TRBD2|TRBJ2-7
TGTGCCAGCAGTTCGCCTAGCGGGTCCTACGAGCAGTACTTC
CASSSPSGSYEQYF
>many|TRBV7-6|TRBD2|TRBJ2-5
TGTGCCAGCAGCTTATACCCCGGGGGGACCCCAGAGACCCAGTACTTC
CASSLYPGGTPETQYF
>many|TRBV10-3|TRBD1|TRBJ2-7
TGTGCCATCAGTGAGGGGACAGGGGTCGAGCAGTACTTC
CAISEGTGVEQYF
>-|TRBV7-2|-|TRBJ1-1
TGTGCCAGCAGCCTCAAAAGGGGCTCGTACACTGAAGCTTTCTTT
CASSLKRGSYTEAFF
>many|TRBV5-8|-|TRBJ1-5
TGTGCCAGCAGCGCCGGACAGTTGGGCAATCAGCCCCAGCATTTT
CASSAGQLGNQPQHF
>many|TRBV20-1|TRBD2|TRBJ2-7
TGCAGTGCTACGGGGGCTAGCGGGAAGAGGGAGCAGTACTTC
CSATGASGKREQYF
>many|TRBV5-1|-|TRBJ1-2
TGCGCCAGCAGCTTGTCGGGGACGGTCGGGGGGAACTATGGCTACACCTTC
CASSLSGTVGGNYGYTF
>many|TRBV6-1|-|TRBJ1-1
TGTGCCAGCAGAGCAGCTATGAACACTGAAGCTTTCTTT
CASRAAMNTEAFF
>-|TRBV6-4|-|TRBJ1-2
TGTGCCAGCAGTGAACAGTTGGACTATGGCTACACCTTC
CASSEQLDYGYTF
>many|TRBV10-3|TRBD2|TRBJ2-5
TGTGCCATCAGCCAGACTAGCGACCAAGAGACCCAGTACTTC
CAISQTSDQETQYF
>few|TRBV18|TRBD1|TRBJ1-2
TGTGCCAGCTCACCAGGAGGGACAGAAGGAGATGGCTACACCTTC
CASSPGGTEGDGYTF
>few|TRBV7-9|-|TRBJ2-5
TGTGCCAGCAGCCCCCAGGGGTTAGGGGAGACCCAGTACTTC
CASSPQGLGETQYF
>once|TRBV5-1|-|TRBJ1-2
TGCGCCAGCAGCTTGTCCGCGGGGGCCTACACCTTC
CASSLSAGAYTF
>many|TRBV20-1|TRBD2|TRBJ2-5
TGCAGTGCTCACCTAGCGGGGGTATTGGAGACCCAGTACTTC
CSAHLAGVLETQYF
>few|TRBV15|TRBD1|TRBJ1-1
TGTGCCACCAGCAGCGGACAGGGGTGGTACACTGAAGCTTTCTTT
CATSSGQGWYTEAFF
>many|TRBV4-2|-|TRBJ2-2
TGTGCCAGCAGCCAATACAACACCGGGGAGCTGTTTTTT
CASSQYNTGELFF
>few|TRBV30|-|TRBJ2-7
TGTGCTCTCACGGGGAGCCTAATCTACGAGCAGTACTTC
CALTGSLIYEQYF
>many|TRBV25-1|-|TRBJ1-5
TGTGCCAGCAGTTCCCAGGACGGGGATCAGCCCCAGCATTTT
CASSSQDGDQPQHF
>many|TRBV30|-|TRBJ1-5
TGTGCCTGGAGTGTAATGTACGGAAGCAATCAGCCCCAGCATTTT
CAWSVMYGSNQPQHF
>many|TRBV19|-|TRBJ1-2
TGTGCCAGCGGACCTCCTAACTATGGCTACACCTTC
CASGPPNYGYTF
>-|TRBV7-4|-|TRBJ2-2
TGTGCCAGCGAAAGCACCGGGGAGCTGTTTTTT
CASESTGELFF
>many|TRBV27|-|TRBJ1-2
TGTGCCAGCAGCCCGAGTCGAGGGTGGACTGGTGGCTACACCTTC
CASSPSRGWTGGYTF
>-|TRBV10-3|TRBD1|TRBJ1-6
TGTGCCATCAGAAGGGACAGGGAATCCAATTCACCCCTCCACTTT
CAIRRDRESNSPLHF
>many|TRBV18|-|TRBJ1-2
TGTGCCAGCTCACCACCCGCGTCGGTGCCCTATGGCTACACCTTC
CASSPPASVPYGYTF
>-|TRBV6-1|-|TRBJ2-7
TGTGCCAGCAGTCCGGGCCCTATTTACGAGCAGTACTTC
CASSPGPIYEQYF
>once|TRBV2|-|TRBJ1-5
TGTGCCAGCAGTCAGGGTGATCAGCCCCAGCGTTTT
CASSQGDQPQRF